What follows are 22 T cell receptor beta chains derived from one specimen sequenced in a study of blood T cell repertoires in COVID-19. Profiled with immunoSEQ multiplex PCR; TCRdb holds only in-frame clones, not every one. This sample has approximately 200,000 clones; more than 75% occur once, and the top ten carry around 0.89%. The sequencing input was peripheral blood. The receptors stem from a man aged 40-50 years with acute or convalescent COVID-19.

The CDR3 loop reads CASSLVAGGYATSITQYF. The CDR3 DNA reads as TGTGCCAGCAGCTTAGTAGCGGGGGGATATGCGACCAGTATTACGCAGTATTTT. This chain links TRBV7-9 with TRBJ2-3, with 10 positions matching TRBD2. Germline V gene sequence: CDR1 SEHNR, CDR2 FQNEAQ (reference sequence). V dropped 1 base and J dropped 8; count of bases not matched to a gene: 15. The CDR3 has 18 amino acids.

DNA of the CDR3: TGTGCCAGCAATGGGGCTGGGGCTTTCTTT. Translated, it gives CASNGAGAFF. The genes are TRBV6-4 and TRBJ1-1; D perhaps matches TRBD1 (5 bases). The CDR3 spans 10 residues. Germline CDR1 reads MRHNA; CDR2 reads SNTAGT. V was clipped by 7 bases and J by 11 bases, with 11 bases between them.

This chain links TRBV7-2 with TRBJ2-7, with D perhaps TRBD1 (6 bases). This CDR3 spans 14 amino acids. The V end lost 3 bases, the J end lost 2 bases, and 11 bases lay between the germline ends. The germline V gene has CDR1 SGHTA and CDR2 FQGNSA. The CDR3: CASSFYRAPYEQYF. In DNA form, the CDR3 reads TGTGCCAGCAGCTTTTACAGGGCGCCCTACGAGCAGTACTTC.

Only one count was recorded for this clone. CDR3 residues: CATSREVGSDSPLHF. DNA of the CDR3: TGTGCCACCAGCAGAGAAGTAGGCAGCGATTCACCCCTCCACTTT. The rearrangement joins TRBV15 to TRBJ1-6; no firm D call. Germline CDR1 and CDR2: LNHNV and YYDKDF (reference sequence). V was shortened by 0 bases and J by 8 bases, with 11 bases between the two germline ends. The CDR3 is made up of 15 amino acids.

The V and J genes are TRBV21-1 and TRBJ2-7; the table assigns TRBD2, which was not confirmed against the DNA. TRBV21-1 is a known pseudogene. This CDR3 region has 19 residues. The chain's CDR3 is CASTSSGCATLEPSYEQYF. Here the CDR3 DNA reads TGTGCCAGCACCTCCTCGGGGTGCGCGACTTTGGAACCCTCCTACGAGCAGTACTTC.

The chain couples TRBV18 to TRBJ2-5; 10 bases fit TRBD2. This CDR3 is 17 amino acids long. The trim removed 3 bases at V and 3 bases at J, leaving 10 bases unmatched. Germline values: CDR1 KGHSH, CDR2 LQKENI. The DNA of the CDR3 is TGTGCCAGCTCACCTTACCCTAGCGGGGGCCATAAAGAGACCCAGTACTTC. It yields the protein CASSPYPSGGHKETQYF.

The genes are TRBV9 and TRBJ2-7; a weak D match, TRBD2 (5 bases). V lost 0 bases and J 5 bases, leaving 12 bases between the germline ends. Looked up from germline, CDR1 is SGDLS and CDR2 is YYNGEE. The length of the CDR3 is 14 residues. The CDR3 coding sequence is TGTGCCAGCAGCGTAGGGTCGAGGGTACACGAGCAGTACTTC. Its translation: CASSVGSRVHEQYF. Drawing the rest from reference TRBV9 and TRBJ2-7, the complete variable domain is DSGVTQTPKHLITATGQRVTLRCSPRSGDLSVYWYQQSLDQGLQFLIQYYNGEERAKGNILERFSAQQFPDLHSELNLSSLELGDSALYFCASSVGSRVHEQYFGPGTRLTVT.

The chain uses TRBV18 and TRBJ1-2, with 8 bases aligning to TRBD1. The CDR3 extends over 14 amino acids. Germline assignment: CDR1 KGHSH and CDR2 LQKENI. The V gene end was trimmed by 4 bases and the J gene end by 3 bases; junction bases not matched to a gene: 4. The CDR3 loop reads CASSRGQADYGYTF. The CDR3 nucleotides are TGTGCCAGCTCACGGGGACAGGCCGACTATGGCTACACCTTC.

The chain carries TRBV5-1 and TRBJ2-5; 8 bases agree with TRBD2. Per the germline V gene, CDR1 is SGHRS and CDR2 is YFSETQ. The CDR3 has 15 residues. J was trimmed by 1 base and V by 2 bases; bases with no gene match: 4. As DNA, the CDR3 is TGCGCCAGCAGCTTTAGCGGGGCAGGCCAAGAGACCCAGTACTTC. It codes for CASSFSGAGQETQYF. Complete variable domain (other parts from reference TRBV5-1 and TRBJ2-5): KAGVTQTPRYLIKTRGQQVTLSCSPISGHRSVSWYQQTPGQGLQFLFEYFSETQRNKGNFPGRFSGRQFSNSRSEMNVSTLELGDSALYLCASSFSGAGQETQYFGPGTRLLVL.

This sequence joins TRBV7-8 and TRBJ1-3; TRBD1 agrees at 8 bases. The V gene end was trimmed by 4 bases and the J gene end by 7 bases; junction bases not matched to a gene: 6. This CDR3 contains 14 residues. The V gene's germline CDR1 is SGHVS and CDR2 FQNEAQ. CDR3: CASSSDRESNTIYF. CDR3 nucleotide sequence: TGTGCCAGCAGCTCGGACAGGGAGTCGAACACCATATATTTT.

V and J are TRBV10-2 and TRBJ2-7; the D gene is possibly TRBD1 (7 bases). V lost 6 bases to trimming and J lost 6 bases, with 9 bases between them. The CDR3 length is 11 residues. In germline, CDR1 is WSHSY, CDR2 SAAADI. The CDR3 loop reads CASRQGGEQYF. CDR3 DNA sequence: TGCGCCAGCAGGCAGGGGGGCGAGCAGTACTTC.

The CDR3 nucleotides read TGTGCCAGCAGTGGGGGGGGGCCCTCCGTAAACTATGGCTACACCTTC. Translation: CASSGGGPSVNYGYTF. The gene calls are TRBV6-1 and TRBJ1-2, with D possibly TRBD1 on 6 matching bases. Germline CDR1 MNHNS, CDR2 SASEGT. V was shortened by 4 bases and J by 2 bases, with 17 bases between the two germline ends. The CDR3 runs to 16 residues.

The chain links TRBV20-1 to TRBJ1-1; the D gene is possibly TRBD1 (5 bases). This CDR3 is built from 11 residues. Trimming pared 3 bases from V and 5 bases from J, leaving 7 bases between. Germline CDR1 and CDR2: DFQATT and SNEGSKA (reference sequence). The CDR3 loop reads CSASGTTEAFF. Written as DNA, the CDR3 is TGCAGTGCTAGTGGGACTACTGAAGCTTTCTTT.

CDR3 nucleotide sequence: TGCGCCAGCAGCCCCTCCCTTGACAGCAAGTCTTTAGCCAAAAACATTCAGTACTTC. Protein: CASSPSLDSKSLAKNIQYF. This chain uses TRBV5-1 with TRBJ2-4; perhaps TRBD1 as D (5 bases). The CDR3 contains 19 residues. The germline V gene has CDR1 SGHRS and CDR2 YFSETQ. Trimming cost V 4 bases and J 0 bases, with 23 bases left between them.

The chain links TRBV9 to TRBJ2-3; TRBD2 matches at 9 bases. V shed 2 bases and J 0 bases; nucleotides not matched to a gene: 4. Germline CDR1 reads SGDLS; CDR2 reads YYNGEE. This CDR3 contains 16 residues. CDR3 protein: CASSVSGGQSTDTQYF. The CDR3 DNA follows: TGTGCCAGCAGCGTTAGCGGGGGCCAAAGCACAGATACGCAGTATTTT.

This clone was detected only once. This chain links TRBV18 with TRBJ1-5; D is possibly TRBD1 (5 bases). The CDR3 spans 15 residues. V was cut by 2 bases and J by 4 bases, with 12 bases left in between. Looked up from germline, CDR1 is KGHSH and CDR2 is LQKENI. As DNA, the CDR3 is TGTGCCAGCTCACCAGGTTTGCAGGGTAATCAGCCCCAGCATTTT. It yields the protein CASSPGLQGNQPQHF.

The rearrangement uses TRBV5-5 and TRBJ1-5, with D uncertain. CDR3 length: 15 residues. CDR1 is SGHKS and CDR2 is YYEKEE in the germline V gene (reference sequence). Trimming removed 4 bases at V and 0 bases at J, with 11 bases between. CDR3 sequence reads: CASSPGGFSNQPQHF. As DNA, the CDR3 is TGTGCCAGCAGCCCAGGAGGGTTTAGCAATCAGCCCCAGCATTTT.

This clone appeared a few times. The chain links TRBV5-1 to TRBJ1-6; a weak D match, TRBD1 (5 bases). With 4 bases removed from V and 6 bases from J, the gap between germline ends came to 11 bases. The germline V gene encodes CDR1 SGHRS and CDR2 YFSETQ. There are 14 residues in the CDR3. CDR3 in DNA: TGCGCCAGCAGCCCGGGACTCTCTAATTCACCCCTCCACTTT. Translating it yields CASSPGLSNSPLHF.

This chain links TRBV7-2 with TRBJ1-2; D is ambiguous. From germline, CDR1 is SGHTA and CDR2 FQGNSA. V was shortened by 0 bases and J by 4 bases, with 12 bases between the two germline ends. This CDR3 region has 15 residues. The CDR3 DNA is TGTGCCAGCAGCTTAGCGGCCGGGGTTCCCTATGGCTACACCTTC. It yields the protein CASSLAAGVPYGYTF. The whole variable domain, filled in from reference TRBV7-2 and TRBJ1-2, reads GAGVSQSPSNKVTEKGKDVELRCDPISGHTALYWYRQSLGQGLEFLIYFQGNSAPDKSGLPSDRFSAERTGGSVSTLTIQRTQQEDSAVYLCASSLAAGVPYGYTFGSGTRLTVV.

V and J are TRBV7-3 and TRBJ2-7; 7 positions agree with TRBD1. The J segment lost 5 bases and the V segment lost 5 bases, leaving 12 bases of the junction unmatched. This CDR3 contains 15 residues. CDR1 and CDR2 (germline): SGHTA, FQGTGA. CDR3 sequence (DNA): TGTGCCAGCAGCCCGGGAACAGGGGAAGAACACGAGCAGTACTTC. Translating gives CASSPGTGEEHEQYF.

The chain combines TRBV4-2 with TRBJ2-1; maybe TRBD2 (6 bases). The CDR3 has 16 residues. The germline V and J ends were trimmed by 4 bases and 0 bases, with 13 bases remaining between them. Germline CDR1 LGHNA, CDR2 YNFKEQ. In DNA form, the CDR3 reads TGTGCCAGCAGCCGGAGGGGCGGGGACTCCTACAATGAGCAGTTCTTC. It encodes CASSRRGGDSYNEQFF.

The chain couples TRBV7-2 to TRBJ1-2, with 10 bases lining up with TRBD1. After removal of 5 bases from V and 4 bases from J, the junction contained 10 bases not matched to a gene. This CDR3 contains 16 residues. Germline loops: CDR1 SGHTA, CDR2 FQGNSA. The DNA of the CDR3 is TGTGCCAGCAGCCCCGGGGGGACAGGGGTAACCTATGGCTACACCTTC. This codes for CASSPGGTGVTYGYTF.